This T cell receptor beta chain was observed in a study of Ad26.COV2.S vaccination and SARS-CoV-2 variants. Study at large: Sample donor was a member of the COV1001 Ad26.COV2.S trial arm. Study-wide findings and caveats: Participants in the vaccine arm had higher spike-specific TCR breadth; placebo recipients had lower.

Produced via immunoSEQ multiplex PCR; TCRdb's table is partial and in-frame only. The table includes 300,000 to 500,000 clones, roughly nine tenths detected once. Germline V lookup: CDR1 MNHNY, CDR2 SVGAGI (reference sequence). CDR3 length equals 16 residues. Trimming removed 0 bases from V and 4 bases from J, with 12 bases in between. To note about this clone: The antigen remains unidentified.

As to treatment: approximately 18 received Ad26.COV2.S at low or high dose, single or two shots; five or six received placebo; per-sample allocation not given. Vaccine and placebo recipients were sampled on day 63 after the first injection. Whoever gave the sample was an adult aged 18-55 years in Boston. The study used a vaccine consisting of an Ad26 vector that expressed Wuhan-strain SARS-CoV-2 spike. The source was peripheral blood, collected in a trial of Ad26.COV2.S vaccine versus placebo. The rearrangement uses TRBV6-6 and TRBJ1-4; no firm D call. The TCR sequence derives from a person aged 18-60 years who received the Ad26.COV2.S COVID-19 vaccine or a placebo. CDR3 DNA: TGTGCCAGCAGTTACTCGATTCAGACTCTTAATGAAAAACTGTTTTTT. It translates to CASSYSIQTLNEKLFF.